This T cell receptor (beta chain) was profiled in a study of blood T cell repertoires in COVID-19. Study as a whole: Samples representing acute and convalescent COVID-19 were sourced from the United States, Italy and Spain. PBMCs, B-cell-depleted T cells, or T cells were the source of the cDNA or gDNA that made up the material.

V was trimmed by 1 base and J by 8 bases, leaving 9 bases between them. The CDR3 runs 13 residues. Germline-derived CDR1 and CDR2 are SGHDT and YYEEEE. Source study methods: Amplified reference gene primers provided the basis for estimating nucleated cell counts. Using immunoSEQ multiplex PCR, the repertoire was profiled, and TCRdb retains in-frame clones only, with some absent. D and trimming come from the DNA, and the V and J calls and clone size come from that table. The sample records around 67,000 clones, about 90% being singletons. This clone showed up just a few times. The rearrangement uses TRBV5-6 and TRBJ1-4, with D possibly being TRBD1 (6 bases). This TCR was recovered from a woman aged 80 or older with active or convalescent COVID-19. What was sequenced was peripheral blood. The CDR3 loop reads CASSLWDNEKLFF. CDR3 DNA: TGTGCCAGCAGCTTGTGGGACAACGAAAAACTGTTTTTT.